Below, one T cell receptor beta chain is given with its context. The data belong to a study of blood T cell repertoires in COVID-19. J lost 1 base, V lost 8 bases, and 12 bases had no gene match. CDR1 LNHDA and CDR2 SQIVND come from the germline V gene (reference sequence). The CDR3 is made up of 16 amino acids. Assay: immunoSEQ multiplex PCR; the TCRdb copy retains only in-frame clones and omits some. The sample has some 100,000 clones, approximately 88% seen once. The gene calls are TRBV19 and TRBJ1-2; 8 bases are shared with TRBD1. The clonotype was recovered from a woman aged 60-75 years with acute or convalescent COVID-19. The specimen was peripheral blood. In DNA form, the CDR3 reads TGTGCCAGTTCCCCCGTAGGCAGGGGGCTTAACTATGGCTACACCTTC. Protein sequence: CASSPVGRGLNYGYTF.